These 5 T cell receptor beta chains were sequenced from one sample in a study of blood T cells in healthy people across ages (dated by TCRdb to 2015 to 2017). Receptor amplification or capture employed 5' RACE. Sequencing relied on an Illumina HiSeq 2500. A second PCR of roughly 7 to 11 cycles was performed with a sample-barcoded 5' primer and a J-beta primer mix. The public reads were run again by TCRdb, first through fastp at Q25 and then through MiXCR, and only productive beta chains were kept. Under each unique CDR3 protein, matching rows form one entry showing the most common genes and DNA. This sample is represented by 1.5 million to 2 million distinct CDR3 sequences; around 50% of them were singletons. Less than 2.5% of the sample is in the top ten clones. The sample was blood. Receptor source: a woman aged 40 to 50 in good health.

The sample holds many counts of this clonotype. The rearrangement joins TRBV7-2 to TRBJ2-1, with 7 bases fitting TRBD2. V shed 5 bases and J 0 bases; nucleotides not matched to a gene: 4. Germline V gene data show CDR1 as SGHTA and CDR2 as FQGNSA. The CDR3 runs to 15 residues. DNA for the CDR3: TGTGCCAGCAGCACTCGCGGGGGCTCCTACAATGAGCAGTTCTTC. Translation: CASSTRGGSYNEQFF.

The J gene is TRBJ2-7, the V gene TRBV6-5; 7 bases line up with TRBD2. The germline CDR1 and CDR2 sequences are MNHEY and SVGAGI. Trimming cost V 6 bases and J 3 bases; bases outside gene matches: 5. CDR3 length: 13 residues. CDR3 nucleotide sequence: TGTGCCAGCAGCAACGGGGGGATCTACGAGCAGTACTTC. This encodes CASSNGGIYEQYF.

In this sample, this clonotype turned up a few times. V and J are TRBV11-2 and TRBJ1-2, with D uncertain. V gave up 4 bases and J gave up 8 bases, with 23 bases separating them. CDR3 length equals 16 residues. CDR1 is SGHAT, CDR2 FQNNGV, per germline. CDR3 DNA: TGTGCCAGCAGCTCCTTTAGTGGATCGGTTCTTTACGGCTACACCTTC. Protein: CASSSFSGSVLYGYTF. Full variable domain (remainder filled in from reference TRBV11-2 and TRBJ1-2): EAGVAQSPRYKIIEKRQSVAFWCNPISGHATLYWYQQILGQGPKLLIQFQNNGVVDDSQLPKDRFSAERLKGVDSTLKIQPAKLEDSAVYLCASSSFSGSVLYGYTFGSGTRLTVV.

This clonotype showed up just a few times. The chain is built from TRBV29-1 and TRBJ2-7; TRBD2 is a possible D gene (6 bases). In germline, CDR1 is SQVTM, CDR2 ANQGSEA. V dropped 6 bases and J dropped 0 bases, with 18 bases sitting between them. This CDR3 has 15 amino acids. CDR3 loop: CSVSGTVQGSYEQYF. The DNA of the CDR3 is TGCAGCGTCTCCGGGACTGTCCAAGGCTCCTACGAGCAGTACTTC.

This chain links TRBV29-1 with TRBJ1-1; D uncertain. Looked up from germline, CDR1 is SQVTM and CDR2 is ANQGSEA. The CDR3 totals 13 residues. V dropped 1 base and J dropped 1 base, with 7 bases sitting between them. The CDR3 reads CSVEGLGNTEAFF. The CDR3 coding sequence is TGCAGCGTTGAAGGCCTTGGGAACACTGAAGCTTTCTTT.